These T cell receptor beta chains were read from a single sample in a study of OX40 agonist ivuxolimab in advanced cancers. Here immunoSEQ multiplex PCR was the method, and the copy in TCRdb shows in-frame clones only, minus some. The sample holds 95,000 to 100,000 clones, 84% seen once. The starting material was CD4+ or CD8+ T cells sorted from blood, obtained in a trial of the OX40 agonist ivuxolimab. The receptors come from an adult with an advanced solid tumor such as melanoma, head and neck, liver or kidney cancer. Each CDR3 is given with its conserved first and last residue.

j_gene | v_gene | CDR3aa
TRBJ1-2 | TRBV6-1 | CASSEVAGHGYTF
TRBJ2-5 | TRBV11-2 | CASSLGGPSRTQYF
TRBJ1-1 | TRBV19 | CASRRDRNTEAFF
TRBJ1-1 | TRBV5-6 | CASSLSANTEAFF
TRBJ2-7 | TRBV7-8 | CASSGGGVEQYF
- | TRBV5-5 | CASSPSAGGLPYEQYF
TRBJ2-7 | TRBV7-2 | CASSSPHRTGSYEQYF
TRBJ2-3 | TRBV4-3 | CASSQGAGTDTQYF
TRBJ2-1 | TRBV4-3 | CASSQGTGGLAYNEQFF
TRBJ2-2 | TRBV9 | CASSDQTSGPATGELFF
TRBJ2-1 | TRBV20-1 | CSASGYNEQFF
TRBJ1-4 | TRBV2 | CATSLSNEKLFF
TRBJ1-5 | TRBV19 | CASSFGTSGSQPQHF
TRBJ1-5 | TRBV2 | CASSTGGGNQPQHF
TRBJ1-4 | TRBV6-1 | CASSEFRGIGKLFF
TRBJ2-3 | TRBV29-1 | CSVGPSGGADTQYF
TRBJ2-7 | TRBV5-6 | CASSQLGPGGYEQYF
TRBJ2-7 | TRBV7-9 | CASSLSGDPDHEQYF
TRBJ1-2 | TRBV5-1 | CASSQGSLEYGYTF
TRBJ2-7 | TRBV5-1 | CASSLDGQGSEQYF
TRBJ1-2 | TRBV5-1 | CASSLMGQVYGYTF
TRBJ2-7 | TRBV19 | CASSTGTGSYEQYF
TRBJ2-3 | TRBV19 | CASSIEPRVSYGDTQYF
TRBJ1-4 | TRBV7-2 | CASKDRGSANEKLFF
TRBJ2-3 | TRBV9 | CASSPDGTQPGSRGGDTQYF
TRBJ2-5 | TRBV27 | CASSLSARGGETQYF
TRBJ1-1 | TRBV30 | CAWSRTGRNTEAFF
TRBJ1-2 | TRBV4-1 | CASSQDSGVPGYYGYTF
TRBJ1-4 | TRBV30 | CACTGPWEEKLFF
TRBJ1-3 | TRBV9 | CASSEDVRSGNTIYF
TRBJ1-4 | TRBV15 | CATSSPEDSLNEKLFF
TRBJ2-7 | TRBV2 | CASSVMVAYEQYF
TRBJ2-7 | TRBV12-5 | CASGLTTGTGRYEQYF
TRBJ1-1 | TRBV7-9 | CASSLWGARNTEAFF
TRBJ2-7 | TRBV5-8 | CASSLGGASGSYEQYF
TRBJ2-5 | TRBV2 | CASSEWIGGSKETQYF
TRBJ1-1 | TRBV19 | CASKGQVNTEAFF
TRBJ2-1 | TRBV4-2 | CASSQEPHRDNWGYEQFF
TRBJ2-1 | TRBV7-9 | CASSHRLAGNYNEQFF
TRBJ2-7 | TRBV6-6 | CASSYRQDLYEQYF